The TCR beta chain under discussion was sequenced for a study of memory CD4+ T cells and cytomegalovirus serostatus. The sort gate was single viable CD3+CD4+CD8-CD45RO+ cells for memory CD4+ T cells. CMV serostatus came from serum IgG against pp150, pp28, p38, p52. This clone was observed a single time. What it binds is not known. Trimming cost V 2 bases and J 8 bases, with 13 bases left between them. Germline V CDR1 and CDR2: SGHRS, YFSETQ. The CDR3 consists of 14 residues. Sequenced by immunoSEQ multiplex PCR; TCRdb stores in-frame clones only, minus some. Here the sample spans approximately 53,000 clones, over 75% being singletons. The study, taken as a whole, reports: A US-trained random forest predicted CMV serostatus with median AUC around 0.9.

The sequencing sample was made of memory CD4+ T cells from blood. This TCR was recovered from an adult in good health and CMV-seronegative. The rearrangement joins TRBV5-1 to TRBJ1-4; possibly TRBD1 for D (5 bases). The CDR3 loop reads CASSFRQGGEKLFF. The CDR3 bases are TGCGCCAGCAGCTTTAGGCAGGGAGGCGAAAAACTGTTTTTT.